The present entry profiles one T cell receptor beta chain with its context. Generated by immunoSEQ multiplex PCR, the TCRdb table keeps only in-frame clones and is missing some. The data hold 250,000 or so clones, with about 90% observed a single time. Per the germline V gene, CDR1 is SQVTM and CDR2 is ANQGSEA. V was pared by 8 bases and J by 3 bases, with 5 bases of the junction left unmatched. The CDR3 totals 13 residues. This sample was taken from a study of cytomegalovirus exposure and HLA in healthy donors. The material sequenced was PBMCs. The sequence was collected from a man aged 18 to 35 in good health and CMV-seropositive. The V gene is TRBV29-1, the J gene TRBJ2-3; 10 nucleotides line up with TRBD2. The CDR3 sequence: CSFLAGETDTQYF. For the CDR3, the DNA is TGCAGCTTTCTAGCGGGAGAAACAGATACGCAGTATTTT.